A selection of T cell receptor beta chains follows, all from one sample in a study of OX40 agonist ivuxolimab in advanced cancers. The repertoire was sequenced with immunoSEQ multiplex PCR; TCRdb's copy has only in-frame clones and lacks some. This sample has 70,000 to 85,000 clones, with 80% to 85% found just once. Sequencing was performed on CD4+ or CD8+ T cells sorted from blood, taken in a trial of the OX40 agonist ivuxolimab. These TCRs come from an adult with an advanced solid tumor such as melanoma, head and neck, liver or kidney cancer. Each CDR3 is given with its conserved first and last residue. D genes are given only for firm matches. Size is stated for part of the rows, as once, few or many counts, or as a class when the clone is expanded.

V gene	D gene	clone size	J gene	CDR3 protein	CDR3 DNA
TRBV4-3	TRBD1	-	TRBJ1-5	CASSRKTGVNQPQHF	TGCGCCAGCAGCCGAAAAACAGGGGTTAATCAGCCCCAGCATTTT
TRBV9	-	-	TRBJ2-3	CASSVEWGGTDTQYF	TGTGCCAGCAGCGTAGAATGGGGGGGCACAGATACGCAGTATTTT
TRBV7-9	-	-	TRBJ2-1	CASSPSNPMGVQFF	TGTGCCAGCAGCCCCTCAAACCCGATGGGGGTACAATTCTTC
TRBV10-1	-	-	TRBJ2-5	CASSLAGVDQQYF	TGCGCCAGCAGCCTAGCTGGGGTCGATCAGCAGTACTTC
TRBV7-2	-	once	TRBJ2-7	CASSSPLDPYEQYF	TGTGCCAGCAGCTCCCCCCTCGACCCCTACGAGCAGTACTTC
TRBV21-1	-	-	TRBJ2-1	CASSKGTSYNEQFF	TGTGCCAGCAGCAAAGGAACGTCTTACAATGAGCAGTTCTTC
TRBV7-2	-	-	TRBJ2-7	CASTPQGFSSYEQYF	TGTGCCAGCACCCCGCAAGGGTTCAGCTCCTACGAGCAGTACTTC
TRBV7-9	-	-	TRBJ2-7	CASSLDTNREQYF	TGTGCCAGCAGCTTGGACACTAACCGGGAGCAGTACTTC
TRBV10-2	-	-	TRBJ1-4	CATFDGLQNEKLFF	TGCGCCACTTTTGACGGCTTGCAAAATGAAAAACTGTTTTTT
TRBV19	-	-	TRBJ2-7	CASSLGQKAYEQYF	TGTGCCAGTAGTCTTGGACAGAAAGCCTACGAGCAGTACTTC
TRBV27	TRBD1	few	TRBJ2-7	CASSPGQGWYF	TGTGCCAGCAGTCCCGGACAGGGGTGGTACTTC
TRBV21-1	-	-	TRBJ2-1	CASSTGGSYNEQFF	TGTGCCAGCTCCACTGGGGGGAGCTACAATGAGCAGTTCTTC
TRBV7-9	TRBD1	-	TRBJ2-1	CASSPRTGDNEQFF	TGTGCCAGCAGCCCGAGGACAGGGGACAATGAGCAGTTCTTC
TRBV6-5	TRBD1	-	TRBJ1-1	CASSPGQVFAEAFF	TGTGCCAGCAGTCCGGGACAGGTGTTTGCTGAAGCTTTCTTT
TRBV15	TRBD1	-	TRBJ2-3	CATSRDGTGGTDTQYF	TGTGCCACCAGCAGAGATGGGACAGGGGGCACAGATACGCAGTATTTT
TRBV10-1	-	-	TRBJ1-2	CASSESVGRQGNYGYTF	TGCGCCAGCAGTGAGTCAGTCGGACGCCAAGGAAACTATGGCTACACCTTC
TRBV5-6	TRBD2	-	TRBJ2-5	CASSLRAGVIETQYF	TGTGCCAGCAGCTTGCGGGCGGGAGTAATAGAGACCCAGTACTTC
TRBV29-1	TRBD2	-	TRBJ2-7	CSVGLASEQYF	TGCAGCGTCGGACTAGCGAGCGAGCAGTACTTC
TRBV6-1	-	-	TRBJ1-2	CASSEALDPSYGYTF	TGTGCCAGCAGTGAAGCACTTGATCCCAGCTATGGCTACACCTTC
TRBV11-1	TRBD1	-	TRBJ2-3	CASSTYSGGEQDLQYF	TGTGCCAGCAGCACCTACTCAGGGGGCGAACAGGATTTGCAGTATTTT
TRBV12-5	TRBD2	-	TRBJ2-6	CASGFVSPLAGALRSSSGANVLTF	TGTGCTAGTGGTTTCGTCTCCCCACTAGCGGGGGCCCTTCGATCGAGCTCTGGGGCCAACGTCCTGACTTTC
TRBV15	TRBD1	-	TRBJ2-5	CATRTPPRQGNRETQYF	TGTGCCACCAGAACCCCACCACGACAGGGAAATCGAGAGACCCAGTACTTC
TRBV4-2	-	-	TRBJ1-2	CASSQDADAQNYGYTF	TGTGCCAGCAGCCAAGATGCGGACGCGCAAAACTATGGCTACACCTTC
TRBV9	-	few	TRBJ1-6	CASRPDGGAYSPLHF	TGTGCCAGCAGACCTGACGGGGGGGCCTATTCACCCCTCCACTTT
TRBV27	-	once	TRBJ2-3	CASSLSLGGGPTDTQYF	TGTGCCAGCAGCTTATCCCTTGGGGGCGGGCCCACAGATACGCAGTATTTT
TRBV2	TRBD2	-	TRBJ2-1	CAQAFLLAGNEQFF	TGTGCCCAGGCATTTTTGCTAGCGGGAAATGAGCAGTTCTTC
TRBV11-1	TRBD1	-	TRBJ2-7	CASSRGQGAPYEQYF	TGTGCCAGCAGCCGAGGACAGGGGGCTCCCTACGAGCAGTACTTC
TRBV27	TRBD2	-	TRBJ2-7	CASSSPRGLFSLYEQYF	TGTGCCAGCAGTTCCCCGAGGGGACTATTTAGTCTCTACGAGCAGTACTTC
TRBV10-3	-	-	TRBJ1-5	CATSGSYSNQPQHF	TGTGCCACCAGCGGCAGCTATAGCAATCAGCCCCAGCATTTT
TRBV19	-	-	TRBJ2-5	CASSVARGQETQYF	TGTGCCAGTAGTGTGGCCAGGGGTCAAGAGACCCAGTACTTC
TRBV5-4	TRBD1	-	TRBJ2-7	CASSSNDRVGYEQYF	TGTGCCAGCAGCTCGAATGACAGGGTGGGTTACGAGCAGTACTTC
TRBV5-1	-	few	TRBJ1-6	CASSLSERSASPLHF	TGCGCCAGCAGCTTGTCTGAGCGGTCCGCCTCACCCCTCCACTTT
TRBV7-2	TRBD2	-	TRBJ2-1	CASSPGLAGGGEQFF	TGTGCCAGCAGCCCGGGACTAGCGGGAGGGGGTGAGCAGTTCTTC
TRBV29-1	-	few	TRBJ1-5	CSVAGGTHQPQHF	TGCAGCGTTGCTGGAGGGACACACCAGCCCCAGCATTTT
TRBV2	-	-	TRBJ2-1	CASSEWGRGNLNEQFF	TGTGCCAGCAGTGAATGGGGTAGGGGGAACTTGAATGAGCAGTTCTTC